This T cell receptor beta chain was observed in a study of shared clonotypes between healthy human individuals. Study results and limitations: Some clonotypes were shared by all four sorted-subset donors, while others were not shared. The non-shared ones had lower generation probabilities than the shared ones.

Note on this clone: The target antigen is unknown.

At the deep level, the assay was run. Sorted-subset replicate PCR reactions were performed with approximately 200 ng DNA, corresponding to roughly 31,000 T cell genomes. As handled by the study authors: Because ImmunoSEQ provided only junction sequences with no quality scores, the filtering differed. Sequenced by immunoSEQ multiplex PCR; TCRdb stores in-frame clones only, minus some. From that table come the V and J calls and clone size; the DNA was used to work out D and trimming. Among about 2.1 million clones, roughly 93% were seen once, and the ten largest hold 1.5% to 2%. Naive CD8 cells, CD45RO-negative and positively selected for CCR7, excluded terminally differentiated effector memory CD45RA+ cells. This TCR was recovered from a man aged 18 to 30 in good health. Some clones in this sample may be carry-over from other donors' samples. The sample consisted of naive CD8+ T cells from PBMCs.

The CDR3 nucleotides are TGCGCCAGCAGCCAAGACCGGGGGTCTAACACCGGGGAGCTGTTTTTT. Protein sequence: CASSQDRGSNTGELFF. The chain combines TRBV4-1 with TRBJ2-2; D is perhaps TRBD2 (6 bases). Per the germline V gene, CDR1 is MGHRA and CDR2 is YSYEKL. CDR3 length: 16 amino acids. With 0 bases removed from V and 2 bases from J, the gap between germline ends came to 10 bases.